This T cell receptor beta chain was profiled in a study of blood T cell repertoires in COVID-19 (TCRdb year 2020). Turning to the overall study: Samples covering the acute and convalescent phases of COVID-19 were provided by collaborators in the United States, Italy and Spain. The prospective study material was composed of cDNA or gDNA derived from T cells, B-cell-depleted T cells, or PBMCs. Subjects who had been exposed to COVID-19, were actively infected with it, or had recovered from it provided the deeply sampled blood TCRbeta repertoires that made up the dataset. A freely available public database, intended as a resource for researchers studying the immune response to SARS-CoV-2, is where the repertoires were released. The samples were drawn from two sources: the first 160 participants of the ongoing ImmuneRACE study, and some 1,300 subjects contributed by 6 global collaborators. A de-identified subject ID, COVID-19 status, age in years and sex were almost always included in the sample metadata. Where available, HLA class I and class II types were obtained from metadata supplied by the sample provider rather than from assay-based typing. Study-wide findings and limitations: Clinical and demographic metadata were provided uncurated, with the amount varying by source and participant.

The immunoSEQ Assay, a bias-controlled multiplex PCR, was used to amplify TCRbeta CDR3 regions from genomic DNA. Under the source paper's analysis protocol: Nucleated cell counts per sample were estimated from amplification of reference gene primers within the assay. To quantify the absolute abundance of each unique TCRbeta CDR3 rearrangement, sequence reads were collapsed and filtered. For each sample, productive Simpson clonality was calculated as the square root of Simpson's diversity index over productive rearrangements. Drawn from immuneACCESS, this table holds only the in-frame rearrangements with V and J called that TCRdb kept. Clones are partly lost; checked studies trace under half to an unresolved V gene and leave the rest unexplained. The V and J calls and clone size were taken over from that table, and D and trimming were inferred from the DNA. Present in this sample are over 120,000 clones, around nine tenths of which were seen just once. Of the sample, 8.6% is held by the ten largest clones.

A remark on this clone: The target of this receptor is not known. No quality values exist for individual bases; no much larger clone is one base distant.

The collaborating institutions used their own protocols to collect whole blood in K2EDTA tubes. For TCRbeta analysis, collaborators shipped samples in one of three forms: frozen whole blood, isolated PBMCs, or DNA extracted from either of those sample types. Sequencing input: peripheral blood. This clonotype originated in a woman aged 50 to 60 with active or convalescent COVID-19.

The DNA sequence follows: TGTGCCAGCATATCAGGGGCAGCTGAAGCTTTCTTT. Its protein product is CASISGAAEAFF. The chain couples TRBV4-2 to TRBJ1-1; TRBD1 is a possible D gene, resting on 6 matching bases. Trimming removed 7 bases from V and 6 bases from J, leaving 12 bases between the germline ends. The CDR3, cysteine through phenylalanine, is 12 amino acids long. The retained sequence is limited to the CDR3, 36 bases, with the frame set at the first base. The germline V gene encodes CDR1 LGHNA and CDR2 YNFKEQ.